This TCR beta chain stems from a study of blood T cells in healthy people across ages. The study drew donors from healthy Caucasian individuals in Russia aged 6 to 90. Alongside a J-beta primer mix, a sample-barcoded 5' primer served in a second PCR lasting about 7 to 11 cycles. TCRdb analysed the 5' RACE reads with MiXCR anew, one entry per CDR3 protein. The top ten clones hold over 30% of a sample with about 640,000 distinct CDR3 sequences, about 54% of them seen once. The V gene end was trimmed by 2 bases and the J gene end by 5 bases; junction bases not matched to a gene: 6. The CDR3 is made up of 15 amino acids. The germline V gene encodes CDR1 MNHEY and CDR2 SVGEGT.

The rearrangement joins TRBV6-2 or TRBV6-3 to TRBJ1-2, with 9 bases that match TRBD1. The origin of this receptor is a man in his fifties or sixties in good health. The sequencing input was blood. This chain's CDR3 is CASSYGTGGAYGYTF. Here the CDR3 DNA reads TGTGCCAGCAGTTACGGAACAGGGGGCGCATATGGCTACACCTTC.